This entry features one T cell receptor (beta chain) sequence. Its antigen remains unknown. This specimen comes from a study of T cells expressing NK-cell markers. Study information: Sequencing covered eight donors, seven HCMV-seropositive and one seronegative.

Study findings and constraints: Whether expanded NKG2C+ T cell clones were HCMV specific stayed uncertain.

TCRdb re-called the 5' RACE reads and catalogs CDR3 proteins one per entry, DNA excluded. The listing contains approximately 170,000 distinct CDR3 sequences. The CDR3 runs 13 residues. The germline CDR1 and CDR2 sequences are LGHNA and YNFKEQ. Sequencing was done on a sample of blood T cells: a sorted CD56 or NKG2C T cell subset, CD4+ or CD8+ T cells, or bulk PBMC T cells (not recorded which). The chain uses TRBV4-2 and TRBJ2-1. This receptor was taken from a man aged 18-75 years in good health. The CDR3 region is CASSQYVDNEQFF.